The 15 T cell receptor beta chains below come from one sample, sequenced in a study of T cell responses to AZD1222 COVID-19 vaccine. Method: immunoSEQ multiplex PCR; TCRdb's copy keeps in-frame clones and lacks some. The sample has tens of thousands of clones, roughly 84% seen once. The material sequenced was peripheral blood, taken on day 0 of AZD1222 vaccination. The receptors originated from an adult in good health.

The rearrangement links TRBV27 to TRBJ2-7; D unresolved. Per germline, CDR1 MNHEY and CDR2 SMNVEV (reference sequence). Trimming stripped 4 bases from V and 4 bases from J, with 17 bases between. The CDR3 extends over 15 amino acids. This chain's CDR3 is CASSSEVMRPYEQYF. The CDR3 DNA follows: TGTGCCAGCAGTTCTGAGGTGATGAGGCCGTACGAGCAGTACTTC.

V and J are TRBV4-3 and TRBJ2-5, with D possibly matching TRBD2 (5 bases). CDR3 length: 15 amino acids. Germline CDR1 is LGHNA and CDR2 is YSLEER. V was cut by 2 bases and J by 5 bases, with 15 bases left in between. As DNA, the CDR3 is TGCGCCAGCAGCCAAACGGCCTTCCCGGGGGAGACCCAGTACTTC. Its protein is CASSQTAFPGETQYF.

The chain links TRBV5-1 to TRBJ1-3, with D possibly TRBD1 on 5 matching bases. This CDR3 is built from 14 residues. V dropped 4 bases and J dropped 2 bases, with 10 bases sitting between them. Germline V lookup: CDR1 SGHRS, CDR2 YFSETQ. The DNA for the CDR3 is TGCGCCAGCAGCCCCGCCAGGGCTGGAAACACCATATATTTT. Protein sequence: CASSPARAGNTIYF.

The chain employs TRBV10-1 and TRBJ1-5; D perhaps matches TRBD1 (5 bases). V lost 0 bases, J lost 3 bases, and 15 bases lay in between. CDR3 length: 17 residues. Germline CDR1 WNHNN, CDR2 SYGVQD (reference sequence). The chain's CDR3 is CASSESGRHTDNQPQHF. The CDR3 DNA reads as TGCGCCAGCAGTGAGTCGGGACGACATACCGACAATCAGCCCCAGCATTTT.

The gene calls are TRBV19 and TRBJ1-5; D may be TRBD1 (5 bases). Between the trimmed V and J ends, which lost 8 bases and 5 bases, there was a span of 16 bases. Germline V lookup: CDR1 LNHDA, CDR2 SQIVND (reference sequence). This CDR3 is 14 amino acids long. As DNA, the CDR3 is TGTGCCAGTTCCTACCGGGGGGGGTATCAGCCCCAGCATTTT. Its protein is CASSYRGGYQPQHF.

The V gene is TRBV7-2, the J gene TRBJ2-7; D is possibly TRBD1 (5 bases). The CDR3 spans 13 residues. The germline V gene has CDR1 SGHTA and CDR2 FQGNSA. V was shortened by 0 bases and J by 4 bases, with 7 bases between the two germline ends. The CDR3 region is CASSLAPGYEQYF. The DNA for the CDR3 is TGTGCCAGCAGCTTAGCCCCAGGGTACGAGCAGTACTTC.

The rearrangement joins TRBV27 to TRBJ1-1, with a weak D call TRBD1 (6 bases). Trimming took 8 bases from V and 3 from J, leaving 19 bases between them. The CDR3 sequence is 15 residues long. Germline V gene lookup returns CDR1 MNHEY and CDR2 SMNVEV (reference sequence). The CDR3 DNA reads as TGTGCCAGCCGTTCCGGGGGGGCGGGGGACACTGAAGCTTTCTTT. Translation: CASRSGGAGDTEAFF.

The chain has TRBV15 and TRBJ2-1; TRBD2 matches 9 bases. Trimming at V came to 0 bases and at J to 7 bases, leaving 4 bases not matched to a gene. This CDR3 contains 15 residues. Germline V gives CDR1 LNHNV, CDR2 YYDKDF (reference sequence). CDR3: CATSRDMAGGNEQFF. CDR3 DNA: TGTGCCACCAGCAGAGATATGGCGGGGGGGAATGAGCAGTTCTTC.

The CDR3 reads CASSEGQPQETQYF. In DNA form, the CDR3 reads TGTGCCAGCAGCGAGGGACAGCCCCAAGAGACCCAGTACTTC. This rearrangement joins TRBV6-2 or TRBV6-3 to TRBJ2-5; 7 bases align to TRBD1. This CDR3 comprises 14 residues. Germline V CDR1 and CDR2: MNHEY, SVGEGT. V lost 6 bases, J lost 1 base, and 5 bases stayed unmatched.

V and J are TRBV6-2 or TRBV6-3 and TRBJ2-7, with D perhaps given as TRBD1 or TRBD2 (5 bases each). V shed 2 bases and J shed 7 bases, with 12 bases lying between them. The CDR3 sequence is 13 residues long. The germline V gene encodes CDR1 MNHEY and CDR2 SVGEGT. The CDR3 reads CASSYRGPREQYF. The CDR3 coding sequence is TGTGCCAGCAGTTACCGGGGACCAAGGGAGCAGTACTTC.

CDR3 sequence: CASSPRVRQGSEQYF. The CDR3 nucleotides read TGTGCCAGCAGCCCGCGGGTCCGACAGGGGTCCGAGCAGTACTTC. The chain combines TRBV3-1 (or the pseudogene TRBV3-2) with TRBJ2-7, with TRBD1 matching 8 bases. Germline CDR1 and CDR2: LGHDT and YNNKEL (reference sequence). With 4 bases clipped from V and 6 bases from J, the junction kept 11 bases outside the gene matches. The CDR3 is 15 amino acids.

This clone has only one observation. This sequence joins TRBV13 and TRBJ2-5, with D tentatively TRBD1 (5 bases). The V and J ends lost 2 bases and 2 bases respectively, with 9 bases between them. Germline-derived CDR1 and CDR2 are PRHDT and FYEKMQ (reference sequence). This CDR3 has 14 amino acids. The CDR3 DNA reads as TGTGCCAGCAGCTTAAAACAGGAACAAGAGACCCAGTACTTC. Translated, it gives CASSLKQEQETQYF.

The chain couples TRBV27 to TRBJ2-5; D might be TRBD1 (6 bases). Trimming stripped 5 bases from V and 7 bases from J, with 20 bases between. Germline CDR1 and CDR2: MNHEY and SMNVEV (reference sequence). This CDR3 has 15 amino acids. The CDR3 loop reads CASSTYRTEPGTQYF. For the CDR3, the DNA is TGTGCCAGCAGTACCTATAGGACAGAGCCGGGGACCCAGTACTTC.

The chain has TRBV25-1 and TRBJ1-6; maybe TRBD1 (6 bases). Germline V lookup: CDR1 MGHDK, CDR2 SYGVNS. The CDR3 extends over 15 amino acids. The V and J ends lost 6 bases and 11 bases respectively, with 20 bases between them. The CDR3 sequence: CASSHRDINGAPLHF. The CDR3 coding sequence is TGTGCCAGCAGCCACCGGGACATTAACGGCGCACCCCTCCACTTT.

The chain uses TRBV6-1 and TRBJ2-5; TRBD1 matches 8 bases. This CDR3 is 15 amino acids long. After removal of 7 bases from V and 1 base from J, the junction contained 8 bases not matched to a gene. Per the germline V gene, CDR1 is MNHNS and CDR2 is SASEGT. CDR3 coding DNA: TGTGCCAGCACGGCACAGGGGGAAGTCCAAGAGACCCAGTACTTC. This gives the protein CASTAQGEVQETQYF.